This is a list of T cell receptor beta chains from one sample in a study of blood T cell repertoires in COVID-19. The assay was immunoSEQ multiplex PCR, and TCRdb's table has in-frame clones only and misses some. The data hold 200,000 to 300,000 clones, with roughly 82% observed a single time. The material sequenced was peripheral blood. The receptors stem from a middle-aged man who had recovered from COVID-19. CDR3s include the opening cysteine and the closing phenylalanine or tryptophan. D genes are given only for firm matches. Some rows mark clone size as missing; the rest say once, few, many or name a class of expanded clone.

J gene: TRBJ1-5
D gene: NA
clone size: NA
V gene: TRBV7-9
CDR3 protein: CASSLGGPVQPQHF
CDR3 DNA: TGTGCCAGCAGCTTAGGGGGCCCCGTCCAGCCCCAGCATTTT

J gene: TRBJ2-3
D gene: NA
clone size: once
V gene: TRBV7-2
CDR3 protein: CASRNLTGIPQYF
CDR3 DNA: TGTGCCAGCAGGAACCTAACAGGGATCCCGCAGTATTTT

J gene: TRBJ1-4
D gene: NA
clone size: NA
V gene: TRBV5-1
CDR3 protein: CARSLAGGGAVGLFF
CDR3 DNA: TGCGCCCGCAGCTTGGCCGGCGGGGGGGCGGTTGGACTGTTTTTT

J gene: TRBJ1-5
D gene: TRBD1
clone size: once
V gene: TRBV3-1/TRBV3-2
CDR3 protein: CASSQGQGATRGISNQPQHF
CDR3 DNA: TGTGCCAGCAGCCAGGGACAGGGGGCGACTCGAGGAATAAGCAATCAGCCCCAGCATTTT

J gene: TRBJ1-1
D gene: NA
clone size: NA
V gene: TRBV30
CDR3 protein: CAWSSGAVEAFF
CDR3 DNA: TGTGCCTGGAGCTCCGGAGCCGTTGAAGCTTTCTTT

J gene: TRBJ1-1
D gene: NA
clone size: few
V gene: TRBV29-1
CDR3 protein: CSVEGVHLNTEAFF
CDR3 DNA: TGCAGCGTTGAAGGTGTTCATTTGAACACTGAAGCTTTCTTT

J gene: TRBJ1-1
D gene: NA
clone size: NA
V gene: TRBV29-1
CDR3 protein: CSVERGAEAFF
CDR3 DNA: TGCAGCGTTGAACGGGGTGCTGAAGCTTTCTTT

J gene: TRBJ2-6
D gene: TRBD1
clone size: few
V gene: TRBV18
CDR3 protein: CASSDPVGTADSGANVLTF
CDR3 DNA: TGTGCCAGCTCAGACCCGGTAGGGACAGCTGATTCTGGGGCCAACGTCCTGACTTTC

J gene: TRBJ2-5
D gene: NA
clone size: NA
V gene: TRBV2
CDR3 protein: CASSLTRGETQYF
CDR3 DNA: TGTGCCAGCAGCCTGACTAGAGGAGAGACCCAGTACTTC

J gene: TRBJ2-5
D gene: NA
clone size: few
V gene: TRBV7-2
CDR3 protein: CASSLFREETQYF
CDR3 DNA: TGTGCCAGCAGCTTGTTCAGGGAAGAGACCCAGTACTTC

J gene: TRBJ2-5
D gene: NA
clone size: NA
V gene: TRBV2
CDR3 protein: CASSPEIQETQYF
CDR3 DNA: TGTGCCAGCAGTCCCGAGATACAAGAGACCCAGTACTTC

J gene: TRBJ1-4
D gene: TRBD1
clone size: NA
V gene: TRBV4-3
CDR3 protein: CASSQDPGTGGGDEKLFF
CDR3 DNA: TGCGCCAGCAGCCAAGATCCCGGGACAGGGGGAGGGGATGAAAAACTGTTTTTT

J gene: TRBJ1-2
D gene: TRBD1
clone size: once
V gene: TRBV7-9
CDR3 protein: CASSWTGTNYGYTF
CDR3 DNA: TGTGCCAGCAGTTGGACAGGAACTAACTATGGCTACACCTTC

J gene: TRBJ1-2
D gene: TRBD1
clone size: NA
V gene: TRBV19
CDR3 protein: CASRRTGIYGYTF
CDR3 DNA: TGTGCCAGTAGGCGGACAGGAATCTATGGCTACACCTTC

J gene: TRBJ1-1
D gene: NA
clone size: once
V gene: TRBV3-1/TRBV3-2
CDR3 protein: CASSQDRVGAFF
CDR3 DNA: TGTGCCAGCAGCCAAGATCGGGTTGGGGCTTTCTTT

J gene: TRBJ1-1
D gene: TRBD1
clone size: NA
V gene: TRBV2
CDR3 protein: CASSETGTGGGRPYPEAFF
CDR3 DNA: TGTGCCAGCAGTGAGACCGGGACAGGGGGCGGGAGACCCTACCCTGAAGCTTTCTTT

J gene: TRBJ1-1
D gene: NA
clone size: few
V gene: TRBV7-8
CDR3 protein: CASSLLRTGVTEAFF
CDR3 DNA: TGTGCCAGCAGCTTACTAAGGACCGGGGTTACTGAAGCTTTCTTT

J gene: TRBJ2-7
D gene: NA
clone size: once
V gene: TRBV5-1
CDR3 protein: CASRSDREVSYEQYF
CDR3 DNA: TGCGCCAGCAGATCTGACAGGGAGGTTTCCTACGAGCAGTACTTC

J gene: TRBJ2-7
D gene: TRBD2
clone size: NA
V gene: TRBV20-1
CDR3 protein: CSASRPEMRGRASISEQYF
CDR3 DNA: TGCAGTGCCAGTAGGCCGGAGATGCGCGGGAGGGCCAGTATAAGTGAGCAGTACTTC

J gene: TRBJ1-6
D gene: NA
clone size: NA
V gene: TRBV7-2
CDR3 protein: CASNDHSRTSRSPLHF
CDR3 DNA: TGTGCCAGCAACGACCACTCCCGGACAAGTAGGTCACCCCTCCACTTT

J gene: TRBJ2-7
D gene: TRBD1
clone size: NA
V gene: TRBV2
CDR3 protein: CASSDPRDRGFGEQYF
CDR3 DNA: TGTGCCAGCAGCGACCCGCGGGACAGGGGGTTCGGCGAGCAGTACTTC

J gene: TRBJ2-1
D gene: TRBD2
clone size: NA
V gene: TRBV6-6
CDR3 protein: CASSRRTSGRAIHNEQFF
CDR3 DNA: TGTGCCAGCAGCCGACGGACTAGCGGGAGGGCCATTCACAATGAGCAGTTCTTC

J gene: TRBJ2-5
D gene: NA
clone size: NA
V gene: TRBV18
CDR3 protein: CASSPGLTSETQYF
CDR3 DNA: TGTGCCAGCTCACCCGGGTTGACGTCGGAGACCCAGTACTTC

J gene: TRBJ2-3
D gene: NA
clone size: NA
V gene: TRBV7-2
CDR3 protein: CASSSATSTDTQYF
CDR3 DNA: TGTGCCAGCAGCTCAGCAACTAGCACAGATACGCAGTATTTT

J gene: TRBJ2-7
D gene: TRBD1
clone size: few
V gene: TRBV10-3
CDR3 protein: CAIRKTGQETYEQYF
CDR3 DNA: TGTGCCATCAGAAAAACGGGACAGGAAACCTACGAGCAGTACTTC

J gene: TRBJ2-3
D gene: TRBD2
clone size: NA
V gene: TRBV30
CDR3 protein: CACSSGGRGYTQYF
CDR3 DNA: TGTGCCTGTAGTAGCGGGGGCCGAGGGTATACGCAGTATTTT

J gene: TRBJ2-4
D gene: NA
clone size: NA
V gene: TRBV30
CDR3 protein: CSLTRANENIQYF
CDR3 DNA: TGTTCACTAACGAGGGCAAATGAAAACATTCAGTACTTC

J gene: TRBJ1-2
D gene: TRBD1
clone size: NA
V gene: TRBV2
CDR3 protein: CASSVEGAGNYGYTF
CDR3 DNA: TGTGCCAGCAGTGTCGAGGGGGCCGGAAACTATGGCTACACCTTC

J gene: TRBJ2-1
D gene: TRBD1
clone size: NA
V gene: TRBV5-4
CDR3 protein: CASSKDRGTYNEQFF
CDR3 DNA: TGTGCCAGCAGCAAGGACAGGGGTACCTACAATGAGCAGTTCTTC

J gene: TRBJ2-5
D gene: NA
clone size: NA
V gene: TRBV7-9
CDR3 protein: CASSLPRETQYF
CDR3 DNA: TGTGCCAGCAGCTTACCCCGAGAGACCCAGTACTTC

J gene: TRBJ1-2
D gene: NA
clone size: NA
V gene: TRBV5-5
CDR3 protein: CASSLEAGGLGYTF
CDR3 DNA: TGTGCCAGCAGCTTGGAGGCGGGGGGGCTTGGCTACACCTTC

J gene: TRBJ1-2
D gene: NA
clone size: NA
V gene: TRBV3-1/TRBV3-2
CDR3 protein: CASSQDRDGLRGYTF
CDR3 DNA: TGTGCCAGCAGCCAAGATCGAGACGGACTACGCGGCTACACCTTC

J gene: TRBJ2-7
D gene: TRBD1
clone size: NA
V gene: TRBV19
CDR3 protein: CASRWTGGSDEQYF
CDR3 DNA: TGTGCCAGTCGGTGGACAGGGGGCTCGGACGAGCAGTACTTC

J gene: TRBJ2-5
D gene: TRBD1
clone size: NA
V gene: TRBV24-1
CDR3 protein: CATSSPDRGQETQYF
CDR3 DNA: TGTGCCACCAGCTCGCCCGACAGGGGACAAGAGACCCAGTACTTC

J gene: TRBJ2-3
D gene: TRBD1
clone size: once
V gene: TRBV10-3
CDR3 protein: CASAGTGRTDTQYF
CDR3 DNA: TGTGCCTCGGCCGGGACAGGGAGAACAGATACGCAGTATTTT

J gene: TRBJ1-5
D gene: NA
clone size: NA
V gene: TRBV2
CDR3 protein: CASSVTGLPQHF
CDR3 DNA: TGTGCCAGCAGTGTTACAGGGTTGCCCCAGCATTTT

J gene: TRBJ1-2
D gene: TRBD1
clone size: NA
V gene: TRBV5-5
CDR3 protein: CASSASTGEVQGYTF
CDR3 DNA: TGTGCCAGCAGCGCCTCAACAGGGGAGGTTCAAGGCTACACCTTC

J gene: TRBJ2-1
D gene: TRBD2
clone size: NA
V gene: TRBV4-3
CDR3 protein: CASSAGTSYNEQFF
CDR3 DNA: TGCGCCAGCAGCGCCGGGACTAGTTACAATGAGCAGTTCTTC

J gene: TRBJ1-6
D gene: TRBD1
clone size: once
V gene: TRBV5-1
CDR3 protein: CASQQRTGQPNSPLHF
CDR3 DNA: TGCGCCAGTCAGCAGCGTACGGGACAGCCTAATTCACCCCTCCACTTT

J gene: TRBJ2-1
D gene: NA
clone size: NA
V gene: TRBV10-1
CDR3 protein: CASSSTLNEQFF
CDR3 DNA: TGCGCCAGCAGTTCCACTCTCAATGAGCAGTTCTTC

J gene: TRBJ1-6
D gene: NA
clone size: NA
V gene: TRBV11-3
CDR3 protein: CASSFGGSPLHF
CDR3 DNA: TGTGCCAGCAGCTTCGGCGGATCACCCCTCCACTTT

J gene: TRBJ1-2
D gene: NA
clone size: NA
V gene: TRBV10-3
CDR3 protein: CAISESGGNYGYTF
CDR3 DNA: TGTGCCATCAGTGAGTCGGGAGGGAACTATGGCTACACCTTC

J gene: TRBJ2-7
D gene: NA
clone size: NA
V gene: TRBV5-1
CDR3 protein: CASRTTAGSYEQYF
CDR3 DNA: TGCGCCAGCAGAACTACAGCGGGCAGCTACGAGCAGTACTTC

J gene: TRBJ1-2
D gene: TRBD1
clone size: NA
V gene: TRBV3-1/TRBV3-2
CDR3 protein: CASSQTTGDYTF
CDR3 DNA: TGTGCCAGCAGCCAGACGACAGGGGACTACACCTTC

J gene: TRBJ2-7
D gene: TRBD2
clone size: NA
V gene: TRBV4-1
CDR3 protein: CASSQDASGSYEQYF
CDR3 DNA: TGCGCCAGCAGCCAAGATGCTAGCGGGAGCTACGAGCAGTACTTC

J gene: TRBJ1-1
D gene: NA
clone size: NA
V gene: TRBV7-2
CDR3 protein: CASSLTRGTEAFF
CDR3 DNA: TGTGCCAGCAGCCTAACGAGAGGGACTGAAGCTTTCTTT

J gene: TRBJ2-7
D gene: NA
clone size: few
V gene: TRBV5-1
CDR3 protein: CASSLRQIPYEQYF
CDR3 DNA: TGCGCCAGCAGCTTGCGTCAGATCCCCTACGAGCAGTACTTC

J gene: TRBJ2-5
D gene: NA
clone size: NA
V gene: TRBV7-2
CDR3 protein: CASSSQGGPQETQYF
CDR3 DNA: TGTGCCAGCAGTTCTCAGGGGGGACCCCAAGAGACCCAGTACTTC

J gene: TRBJ2-3
D gene: NA
clone size: medium-sized
V gene: TRBV5-5
CDR3 protein: CASSPGGRVTDTQYF
CDR3 DNA: TGTGCCAGCAGCCCTGGGGGCAGGGTGACAGATACGCAGTATTTT

J gene: TRBJ2-2
D gene: TRBD1
clone size: few
V gene: TRBV19
CDR3 protein: CASRSGTGWTGELFF
CDR3 DNA: TGTGCCAGTAGGTCCGGGACAGGATGGACCGGGGAGCTGTTTTTT

J gene: TRBJ2-3
D gene: TRBD1
clone size: NA
V gene: TRBV5-1
CDR3 protein: CASSYRQGNTDTQYF
CDR3 DNA: TGCGCCAGCAGCTACCGACAGGGTAACACAGATACGCAGTATTTT

J gene: TRBJ2-3
D gene: TRBD1
clone size: NA
V gene: TRBV10-3
CDR3 protein: CAISESQGADTQYF
CDR3 DNA: TGTGCCATCAGTGAGTCGCAGGGGGCAGATACGCAGTATTTT

J gene: TRBJ2-5
D gene: TRBD1
clone size: NA
V gene: TRBV5-4
CDR3 protein: CASSSGGENKETQYF
CDR3 DNA: TGTGCCAGCAGCTCAGGGGGTGAGAACAAAGAGACCCAGTACTTC

J gene: TRBJ1-1
D gene: TRBD1
clone size: NA
V gene: TRBV5-6
CDR3 protein: CASSLGDSMNTEAFF
CDR3 DNA: TGTGCCAGCAGCTTGGGGGACAGCATGAACACTGAAGCTTTCTTT

J gene: TRBJ1-5
D gene: NA
clone size: NA
V gene: TRBV7-2
CDR3 protein: CASSRNNQPQHF
CDR3 DNA: TGTGCCAGCAGCCGTAATAATCAGCCCCAGCATTTT